The 4 T cell receptor beta chains presented below share a single source sample, sequenced in a study of blood T cell repertoires in COVID-19. TCRdb's copy holds only in-frame clones and misses some; the assay was immunoSEQ multiplex PCR. The table records about 160,000 clones, approximately 92% of them present only once. The sequencing input was peripheral blood. These receptors were obtained from a man aged 25 to 40 with COVID-19, enrolled during active disease.

V and J are TRBV27 and TRBJ1-6, with D possibly TRBD1 on 5 matching bases. The V end lost 9 bases, the J end lost 9 bases, and 15 bases lay between the germline ends. The germline CDR1 and CDR2 sequences are MNHEY and SMNVEV (reference sequence). The CDR3 spans 13 residues. CDR3 DNA sequence: TGTGCCAGTTACGGGAGGGGAGGTTCACCCCTCCACTTT. Translation: CASYGRGGSPLHF.

The CDR3 DNA follows: TGCGCCAGCAGCTTGCAAGGGGGCAGCTCCTACGAGCAGTACTTC. This codes for CASSLQGGSSYEQYF. The chain is built from TRBV5-1 and TRBJ2-7; 7 bases agree with TRBD1. The CDR3 extends over 15 amino acids. Trimming removed 1 base from V and 0 bases from J; junction bases left unmatched: 4. Germline V gene data show CDR1 as SGHRS and CDR2 as YFSETQ.

The rearrangement joins TRBV29-1 to TRBJ2-2; a weak D match, TRBD1 (6 bases). Trimming stripped 6 bases from V and 8 bases from J, with 28 bases between. This CDR3 comprises 17 residues. Germline V gene data show CDR1 as SQVTM and CDR2 as ANQGSEA. The CDR3 DNA reads as TGCAGCGTAAACAGGGAATCGGCAGGTGTTGGTGTAGGGGAGCTGTTTTTT. It codes for CSVNRESAGVGVGELFF.

This chain uses TRBV4-3 with TRBJ2-7; possibly TRBD2 for D (5 bases). This CDR3 has 13 amino acids. Germline V gives CDR1 LGHNA, CDR2 YSLEER. Trimming cost V 4 bases and J 0 bases, with 7 bases left between them. The CDR3 DNA is TGCGCCAGCAGCCCCGGGGACTCCTACGAGCAGTACTTC. It codes for CASSPGDSYEQYF.